This T cell receptor beta chain was sequenced in a study of T cell changes during pregnancy in multiple sclerosis. J gave up 8 bases and V 0 bases, and 10 bases lay outside the gene matches. This CDR3 is built from 16 residues. CDR1 is SGDLS and CDR2 is YYNGEE in the germline V gene. Measured with immunoSEQ multiplex PCR; TCRdb has only the in-frame clones, and not every one. The repertoire has around 15,000 clones, roughly 86% of them found once; the top ten carry approximately 9.1%. This sequence joins TRBV9 and TRBJ2-1; 8 bases are a match to TRBD2. The input for sequencing was CD8+ T cells from peripheral blood mononuclear cells, taken in the second trimester of pregnancy. The source is a female donor in good health, enrolled as a control in a pregnancy study. CDR3 residues: CASSVVSSGVGYEQFF. The CDR3 DNA is TGTGCCAGCAGCGTAGTTAGTAGCGGGGTAGGATATGAGCAGTTCTTC.